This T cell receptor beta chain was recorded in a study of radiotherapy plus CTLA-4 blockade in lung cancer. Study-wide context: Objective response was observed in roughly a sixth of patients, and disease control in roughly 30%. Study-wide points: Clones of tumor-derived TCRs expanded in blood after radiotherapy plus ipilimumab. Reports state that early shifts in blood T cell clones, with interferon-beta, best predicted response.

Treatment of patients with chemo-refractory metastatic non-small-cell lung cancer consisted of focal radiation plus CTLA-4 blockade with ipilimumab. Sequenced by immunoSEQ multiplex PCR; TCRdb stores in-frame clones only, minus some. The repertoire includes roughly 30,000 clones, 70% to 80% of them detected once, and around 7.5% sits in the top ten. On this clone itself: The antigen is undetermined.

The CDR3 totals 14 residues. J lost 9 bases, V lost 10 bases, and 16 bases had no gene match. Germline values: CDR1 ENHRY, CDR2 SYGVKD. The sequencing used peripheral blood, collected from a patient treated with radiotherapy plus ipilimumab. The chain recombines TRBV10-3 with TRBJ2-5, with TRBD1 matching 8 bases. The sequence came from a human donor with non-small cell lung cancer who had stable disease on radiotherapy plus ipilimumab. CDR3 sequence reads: CATSGQGDWLSQYF. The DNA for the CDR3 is TGTGCCACTTCCGGACAGGGCGACTGGCTGTCCCAGTACTTC.